This T cell receptor (beta chain) was sequenced for a study of cytomegalovirus exposure and HLA in healthy donors. Germline-derived CDR1 and CDR2 are MNHEY and SMNVEV (reference sequence). Ends included, the CDR3 has 13 residues. Whole-study results and caveats: The tendency of first-cohort TCR clusters to co-occur in the 100 to 150 validation repertoires emerged from a later analysis. Many donors shared some public TCRs, even though most TCR sequences were rare.

Here immunoSEQ multiplex PCR was the method, and the copy in TCRdb shows in-frame clones only, minus some. The repertoire has around 120,000 clones, approximately 86% of them found once; the top ten carry about 4.4%. A single count supports this clone. The antigen is undetermined. No DNA is shown, since the ends of the CDR3 on it are uncertain; the CDR3 is the one TCRdb lists. The sample was PBMCs. The J gene is TRBJ1-2, the V gene TRBV27. The origin of this receptor is a man younger than 35 in good health and CMV-seropositive. The CDR3 spells CASSLGVGRGNTF.